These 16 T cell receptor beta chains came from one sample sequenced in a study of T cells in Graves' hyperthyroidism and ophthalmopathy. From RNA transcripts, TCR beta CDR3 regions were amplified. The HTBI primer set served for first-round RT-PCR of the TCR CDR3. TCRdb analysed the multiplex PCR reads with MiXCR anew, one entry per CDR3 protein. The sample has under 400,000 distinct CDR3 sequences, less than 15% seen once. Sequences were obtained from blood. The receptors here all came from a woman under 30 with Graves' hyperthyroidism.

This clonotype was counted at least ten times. The CDR3 loop is CASSTTPGNTEAFF. CDR3 DNA sequence: TGTGCCAGCAGTACCACTCCAGGGAACACTGAAGCTTTCTTT. This chain connects TRBV12-3 or TRBV12-4 to TRBJ1-1, with no clear D. The length of the CDR3 is 14 residues. Trimming cost V 5 bases and J 1 base, with 11 bases left between them.

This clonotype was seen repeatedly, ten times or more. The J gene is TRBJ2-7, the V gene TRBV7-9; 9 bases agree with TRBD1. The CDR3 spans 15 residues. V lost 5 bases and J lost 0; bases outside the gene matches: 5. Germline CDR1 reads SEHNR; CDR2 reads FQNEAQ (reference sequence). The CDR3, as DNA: TGTGCCAGCAGCCCCGGGACAGGGCGCTCCTACGAGCAGTACTTC. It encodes CASSPGTGRSYEQYF.

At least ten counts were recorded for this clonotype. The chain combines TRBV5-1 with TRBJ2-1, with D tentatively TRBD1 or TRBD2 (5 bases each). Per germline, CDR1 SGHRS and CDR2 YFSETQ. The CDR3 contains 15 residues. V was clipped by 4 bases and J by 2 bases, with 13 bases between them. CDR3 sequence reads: CASSPELGAYNEQFF. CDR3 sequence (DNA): TGCGCCAGCAGCCCGGAACTGGGGGCCTACAATGAGCAGTTCTTC.

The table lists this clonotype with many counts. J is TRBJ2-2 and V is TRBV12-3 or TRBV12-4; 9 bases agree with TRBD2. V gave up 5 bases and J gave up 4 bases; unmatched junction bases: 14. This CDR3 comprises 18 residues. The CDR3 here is CASSVLAGGPVGTGELFF. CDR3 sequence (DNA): TGTGCCAGCAGTGTTCTGGCGGGGGGGCCCGTCGGCACCGGGGAGCTGTTTTTT.

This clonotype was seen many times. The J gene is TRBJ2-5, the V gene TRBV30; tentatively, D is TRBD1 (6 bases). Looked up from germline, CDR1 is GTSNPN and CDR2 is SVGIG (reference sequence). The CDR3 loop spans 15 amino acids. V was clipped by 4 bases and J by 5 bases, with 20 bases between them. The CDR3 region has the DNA TGTGCCTGGATTTCAGGGGCCACAGAGGCGGAGACCCAGTACTTC. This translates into CAWISGATEAETQYF.

This chain's CDR3 is CASILSGSVTGELFF. The CDR3 DNA is TGTGCCAGCATATTGTCCGGCAGTGTTACCGGGGAGCTGTTTTTT. The chain uses TRBV7-9 and TRBJ2-2; unclear D gene. Trimming took off 7 bases at V and 5 bases at J, with 17 bases between the two ends. Looked up from germline, CDR1 is SEHNR and CDR2 is FQNEAQ (reference sequence). This CDR3 has 15 amino acids. Using reference TRBV7-9 and TRBJ2-2 for the parts outside the CDR3, the full variable domain is DTGVSQNPRHKITKRGQNVTFRCDPISEHNRLYWYRQTLGQGPEFLTYFQNEAQLEKSRLLSDRFSAERPKGSFSTLEIQRTEQGDSAMYLCASILSGSVTGELFFGEGSRLTVL.

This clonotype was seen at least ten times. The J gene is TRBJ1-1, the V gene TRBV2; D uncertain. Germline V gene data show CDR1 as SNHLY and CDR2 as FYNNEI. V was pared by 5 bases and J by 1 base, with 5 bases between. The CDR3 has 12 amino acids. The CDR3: CASSNSNTEAFF. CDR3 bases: TGTGCCAGCAGTAACTCGAACACTGAAGCTTTCTTT.

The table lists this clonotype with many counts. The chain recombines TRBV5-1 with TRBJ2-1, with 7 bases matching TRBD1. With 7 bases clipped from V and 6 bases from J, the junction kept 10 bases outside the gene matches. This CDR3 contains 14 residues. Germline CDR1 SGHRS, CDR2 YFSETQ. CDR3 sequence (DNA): TGCGCCAGCGGTCCCGGGGACAGAGGCAATGAGCAGTTCTTC. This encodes CASGPGDRGNEQFF.

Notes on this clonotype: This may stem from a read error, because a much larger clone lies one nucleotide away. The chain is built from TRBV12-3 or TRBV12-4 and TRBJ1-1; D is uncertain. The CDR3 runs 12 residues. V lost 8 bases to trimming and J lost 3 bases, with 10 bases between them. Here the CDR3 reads CASEHGDTEAFF. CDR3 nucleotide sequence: TGTGCCAGCGAACATGGTGACACTGAAGCTTTCTTT.

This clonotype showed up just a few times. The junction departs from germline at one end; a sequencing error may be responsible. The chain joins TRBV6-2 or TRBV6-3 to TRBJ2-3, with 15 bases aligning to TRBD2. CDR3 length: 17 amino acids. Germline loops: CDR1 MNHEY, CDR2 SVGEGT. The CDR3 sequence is CASSPGTSGGLTDTQYF. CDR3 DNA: TGCGCCAGCAGTCCCGGGACTAGCGGGGGGCTCACAGATACGCAGTATTTT.

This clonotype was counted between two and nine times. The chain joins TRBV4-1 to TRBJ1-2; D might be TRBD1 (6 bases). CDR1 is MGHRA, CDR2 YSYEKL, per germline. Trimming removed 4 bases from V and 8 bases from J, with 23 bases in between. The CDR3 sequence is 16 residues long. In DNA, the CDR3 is TGCGCCAGCAGCCCCTCCTCGAACGGCATCCAGGGGGGCTACACCTTC. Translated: CASSPSSNGIQGGYTF.

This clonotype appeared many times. The CDR3 bases are TGTGCCAGCAGTTTGAGGGGCCACGACTATGGCTACACCTTC. It yields the protein CASSLRGHDYGYTF. The chain carries TRBV12-3 or TRBV12-4 and TRBJ1-2; D is perhaps TRBD1 (5 bases). The CDR3 sequence is 14 residues long. V shed 3 bases and J shed 3 bases, with 11 bases lying between them.

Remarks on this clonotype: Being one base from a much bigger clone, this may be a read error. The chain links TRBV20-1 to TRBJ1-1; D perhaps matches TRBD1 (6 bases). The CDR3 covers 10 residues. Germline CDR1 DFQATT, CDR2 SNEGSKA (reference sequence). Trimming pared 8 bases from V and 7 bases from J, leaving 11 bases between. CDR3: CSWGLSEAFF. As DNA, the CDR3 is TGCAGTTGGGGGCTTAGTGAAGCTTTCTTT.

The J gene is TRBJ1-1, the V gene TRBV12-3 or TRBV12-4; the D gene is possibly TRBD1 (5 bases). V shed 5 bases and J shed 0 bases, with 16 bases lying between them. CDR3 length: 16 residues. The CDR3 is CASSPLRGGLNTEAFF. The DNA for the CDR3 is TGTGCCAGCAGTCCCCTCCGGGGGGGGTTGAACACTGAAGCTTTCTTT.

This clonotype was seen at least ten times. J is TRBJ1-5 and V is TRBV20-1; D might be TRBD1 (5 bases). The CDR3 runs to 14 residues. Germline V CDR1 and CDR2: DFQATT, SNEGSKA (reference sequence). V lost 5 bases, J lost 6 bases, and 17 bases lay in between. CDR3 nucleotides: TGCAGTGCTTCATTGACGGGGGTGCGTCAGCCCCAGCATTTT. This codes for CSASLTGVRQPQHF.

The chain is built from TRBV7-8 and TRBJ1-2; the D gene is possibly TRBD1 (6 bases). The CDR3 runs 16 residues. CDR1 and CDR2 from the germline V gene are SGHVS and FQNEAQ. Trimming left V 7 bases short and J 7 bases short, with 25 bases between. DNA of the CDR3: TGTGCCAGCACCGGGGGGGGGGGGCGAGGATCAATTGGCTACACCTTC. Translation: CASTGGGGRGSIGYTF. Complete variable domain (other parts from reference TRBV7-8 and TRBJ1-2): GAGVSQSPRYKVAKRGQDVALRCDPISGHVSLFWYQQALGQGPEFLTYFQNEAQLDKSGLPSDRFFAERPEGSVSTLKIQRTQQEDSAVYLCASTGGGGRGSIGYTFGSGTRLTVV.